These 17 T cell receptor beta chains came from one sample sequenced in a study of T cell changes during pregnancy in multiple sclerosis. TCRdb's copy holds only in-frame clones and misses some; the assay was immunoSEQ multiplex PCR. The sample lists about 8,500 clones, about 90% occurring once. Sequenced here: CD8+ T cells from peripheral blood mononuclear cells, sampled in the first trimester of pregnancy. The source is a female donor in good health, enrolled as a control in a pregnancy study.

The chain is built from TRBV5-8 and TRBJ1-2; 9 positions agree with TRBD1. V shed 6 bases and J 4 bases; nucleotides not matched to a gene: 10. Germline values: CDR1 SGHTS, CDR2 YDEGEE. The CDR3 has 15 amino acids. In DNA, the CDR3 is TGTGCCAGCACTCAGACCGGGACAGGGCGCTATGGCTACACCTTC. This gives the protein CASTQTGTGRYGYTF. The full variable domain, rest sourced from reference TRBV5-8 and TRBJ1-2, is EAGVTQSPTHLIKTRGQQATLRCSPISGHTSVYWYQQALGLGLQFLLWYDEGEERNRGNFPPRFSGRQFPNYSSELNVNALELEDSALYLCASTQTGTGRYGYTFGSGTRLTVV.

The V gene is TRBV5-1, the J gene TRBJ2-1; D is uncertain. Germline CDR1 reads SGHRS; CDR2 reads YFSETQ. V lost 0 bases, J lost 10 bases, and 5 bases lay in between. The CDR3 spans 11 residues. The CDR3 region is CASSLALEQFF. In DNA form, the CDR3 reads TGCGCCAGCAGCTTGGCACTGGAGCAGTTCTTC.

This chain uses TRBV7-9 with TRBJ2-5; 10 nucleotides line up with TRBD2. Trimming took 5 bases from V and 1 from J; bases not matched to a gene: 16. Germline-derived CDR1 and CDR2 are SEHNR and FQNEAQ (reference sequence). CDR3 length equals 19 residues. The CDR3 protein is CASSRGLAASRELQETQYF. For the CDR3, the DNA is TGTGCCAGCAGCCGCGGACTAGCGGCCTCTAGGGAACTCCAAGAGACCCAGTACTTC.

The chain employs TRBV30 and TRBJ1-1; the D is unclear. This CDR3 is 14 amino acids long. The V gene's germline CDR1 is GTSNPN and CDR2 SVGIG (reference sequence). Trimming removed 1 base from V and 0 bases from J, with 9 bases in between. For the CDR3, the DNA is TGTGCCTGGAGTGCTGCAACTTTGAACACTGAAGCTTTCTTT. This encodes CAWSAATLNTEAFF.

V and J are TRBV27 and TRBJ2-7; D is possibly TRBD1 (5 bases). The CDR3 length is 14 residues. Germline CDR1 reads MNHEY; CDR2 reads SMNVEV (reference sequence). V lost 6 bases to trimming and J lost 8 bases, with 20 bases between them. CDR3 coding DNA: TGTGCCAGCAGCGTGAAGGGGCCGATACAGAAGCAGTACTTC. It yields the protein CASSVKGPIQKQYF.

This chain links TRBV7-9 with TRBJ2-7, with D possibly being TRBD1 (6 bases). With 2 bases removed from V and 4 bases from J, the gap between germline ends came to 9 bases. From germline, CDR1 is SEHNR and CDR2 FQNEAQ (reference sequence). This CDR3 is 13 amino acids long. The CDR3 loop reads CASSLWGRYEQYF. For the CDR3, the DNA is TGTGCCAGCAGCTTATGGGGGCGGTACGAGCAGTACTTC.

This chain connects TRBV29-1 to TRBJ2-2; D remains ambiguous. This CDR3 region has 13 residues. Trimming cost V 8 bases and J 1 base, with 11 bases left between them. The germline CDR1 and CDR2 sequences are SQVTM and ANQGSEA. DNA of the CDR3: TGCAGCTCGGTTAAAGAGAACACCGGGGAGCTGTTTTTT. Its protein is CSSVKENTGELFF.

This clone was recorded a few times. The chain couples TRBV20-1 to TRBJ1-1; D remains unclear. The CDR3 is 11 amino acids. In germline, CDR1 is DFQATT, CDR2 SNEGSKA (reference sequence). Trimming took off 6 bases at V and 2 bases at J, with 7 bases between the two ends. The chain's CDR3 is CSAPDNTEAFF. CDR3 DNA sequence: TGCAGTGCCCCAGATAACACTGAAGCTTTCTTT.

This sequence joins TRBV6-1 and TRBJ2-7; TRBD2 matches at 8 bases. The length of the CDR3 is 13 residues. CDR1 MNHNS and CDR2 SASEGT come from the germline V gene. Trimming at V came to 8 bases and at J to 4 bases, leaving 7 bases not matched to a gene. The DNA for the CDR3 is TGTGCCAGCGCGGGGGGCGAGACATACGAGCAGTACTTC. Its translation: CASAGGETYEQYF.

The chain joins TRBV9 to TRBJ2-1; 12 positions match TRBD2. J gave up 4 bases and V 3 bases, and 5 bases lay outside the gene matches. From germline, CDR1 is SGDLS and CDR2 YYNGEE. CDR3 length: 16 amino acids. The CDR3 coding sequence is TGTGCCAGCAGCGAGACTAGCGGGGGCTCATACAATGAGCAGTTCTTC. Protein: CASSETSGGSYNEQFF.

The chain joins TRBV15 to TRBJ2-1, with unresolved D. With 5 bases removed from V and 4 bases from J, the gap between germline ends came to 6 bases. From germline, CDR1 is LNHNV and CDR2 YYDKDF (reference sequence). The CDR3 runs 12 residues. This CDR3 reads CATSGRYNEQFF. For the CDR3, the DNA is TGTGCCACCAGCGGTAGATACAATGAGCAGTTCTTC.

The chain combines TRBV6-1 with TRBJ1-5; perhaps TRBD1 as D (5 bases). V lost 1 base, J lost 2 bases, and 12 bases lay in between. The CDR3 is 16 amino acids. Germline CDR1 reads MNHNS; CDR2 reads SASEGT. The chain's CDR3 is CASSEVAGGGNQPQHF. The CDR3 bases are TGTGCCAGCAGTGAAGTTGCTGGGGGGGGCAATCAGCCCCAGCATTTT.

This chain links TRBV6-5 with TRBJ1-5; no definite D call. Looked up from germline, CDR1 is MNHEY and CDR2 is SVGAGI. V was pared by 6 bases and J by 0 bases, with 12 bases between. The CDR3 covers 15 residues. CDR3 sequence (DNA): TGTGCCAGCAGCCTCCAGGCGTATAGCAATCAGCCCCAGCATTTT. It codes for CASSLQAYSNQPQHF.

A single count supports this clone. V gene TRBV27 combines with J gene TRBJ2-5; 7 bases align to TRBD1. This CDR3 contains 14 residues. V lost 5 bases, J lost 0 bases, and 3 bases stayed unmatched. Germline V lookup: CDR1 MNHEY, CDR2 SMNVEV (reference sequence). The CDR3 coding sequence is TGTGCCAGCAGTGGGGACAGATACCAAGAGACCCAGTACTTC. Amino acid sequence: CASSGDRYQETQYF.

The sample holds one count of this clone. V gene TRBV14 combines with J gene TRBJ2-3; weak D call: TRBD2 (6 bases). V gave up 4 bases and J gave up 8 bases, with 25 bases separating them. Per the germline V gene, CDR1 is SGHDN and CDR2 is FVKESK. The CDR3 is made up of 17 amino acids. The CDR3 coding sequence is TGTGCCAGCAGCCCGTCCCGGACTACCGTTCCCTTCAGTACGCAGTATTTT. Amino acid sequence: CASSPSRTTVPFSTQYF.

The chain is built from TRBV6-4 and TRBJ2-6, with D unresolved. The CDR3 runs 15 residues. Trimming took 6 bases from V and 1 from J, leaving 10 bases between them. Germline V gene data show CDR1 as MRHNA and CDR2 as SNTAGT. The DNA for the CDR3 is TGTGCCAGCAGAGAAAGTAGTTCTGGGGCCAACGTCCTGACTTTC. Protein product: CASRESSSGANVLTF.

The J gene is TRBJ1-5, the V gene TRBV15, with TRBD1 identical over 8 bases. Losses at the gene ends were 3 bases for V and 5 bases for J; bases not matched to a gene: 0. Germline CDR1 LNHNV, CDR2 YYDKDF (reference sequence). This CDR3 spans 13 amino acids. The CDR3 coding sequence is TGTGCCACCAGCAGGGACAGGGATCAGCCCCAGCATTTT. Protein: CATSRDRDQPQHF.